This T cell receptor beta chain was recorded in a study of blood T cell repertoires in COVID-19. Across the whole study: Spain, Italy and the United States supplied samples that represented acute and convalescent COVID-19. The analysed material was cDNA or gDNA that came from T cells, B-cell-depleted T cells, or PBMCs.

Study processing details: Using reference gene primer amplification, nucleated cell counts were estimated. Profiling relied on immunoSEQ multiplex PCR, and the TCRdb table lists in-frame clones only, not all of them. The V and J calls and clone size are taken from that table; D and trimming were inferred from the DNA. The sample carries about 180,000 clones, about 91% recorded once. The sample comprised peripheral blood. This clonotype was obtained from a woman between 25 and 40 years old with acute or convalescent COVID-19.

The CDR3 region has the DNA TGTGCCAGCAGTTTTCAGGCCGGCGAAAAACTGTTTTTT. This gives the protein CASSFQAGEKLFF. The chain combines TRBV6-5 with TRBJ1-4; no clear D. The CDR3 runs to 13 residues. Germline V gene lookup returns CDR1 MNHEY and CDR2 SVGAGI. V lost 4 bases and J lost 8, with 11 bases in between.